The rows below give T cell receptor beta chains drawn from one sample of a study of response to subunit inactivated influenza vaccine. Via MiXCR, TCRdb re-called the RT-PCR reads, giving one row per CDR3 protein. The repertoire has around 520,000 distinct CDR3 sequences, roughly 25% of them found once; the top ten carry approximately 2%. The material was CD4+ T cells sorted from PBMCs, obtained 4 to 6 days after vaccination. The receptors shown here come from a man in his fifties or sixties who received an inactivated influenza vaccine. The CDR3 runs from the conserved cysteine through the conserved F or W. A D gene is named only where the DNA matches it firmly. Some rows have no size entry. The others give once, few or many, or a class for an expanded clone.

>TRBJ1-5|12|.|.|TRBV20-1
CSARGGGQPQHF
TGCAGTGCTAGAGGTGGCGGTCAGCCCCAGCATTTT
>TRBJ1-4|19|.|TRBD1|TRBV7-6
CASSLGVPGQGATNEKLFF
TGTGCCAGCAGCTTAGGAGTACCAGGACAGGGGGCAACTAATGAAAAACTGTTTTTT
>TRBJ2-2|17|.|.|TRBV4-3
CASSQDGISGNTGELFF
TGCGCCAGCAGCCAAGACGGGATTAGCGGGAACACCGGGGAGCTGTTTTTT
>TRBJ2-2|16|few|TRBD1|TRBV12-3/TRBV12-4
CASSPGTGKNTGELFF
TGTGCCAGCAGTCCCGGGACAGGGAAGAACACCGGGGAGCTGTTTTTT
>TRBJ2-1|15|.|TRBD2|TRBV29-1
CSAFGGGVLMGEQFF
TGCAGCGCCTTCGGCGGGGGGGTACTCATGGGCGAGCAGTTCTTC
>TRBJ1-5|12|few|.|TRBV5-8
CASSWGNQPQHF
TGTGCCAGCTCTTGGGGCAATCAGCCCCAGCATTTT
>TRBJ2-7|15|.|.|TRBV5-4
CASSTPGPKPYEQYF
TGTGCCAGCAGCACCCCGGGCCCGAAGCCCTACGAGCAGTACTTC
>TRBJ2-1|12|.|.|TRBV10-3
CAIGGRYNEQFF
TGTGCCATCGGAGGACGATACAATGAGCAGTTCTTC
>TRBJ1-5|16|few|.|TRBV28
CASSFRLKGVDQPQHF
TGTGCCAGCAGTTTTAGGTTAAAGGGAGTTGATCAGCCCCAGCATTTT
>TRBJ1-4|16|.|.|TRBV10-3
CAISEFQGSQGEKLFF
TGTGCCATCAGTGAATTCCAGGGCAGCCAGGGAGAAAAACTGTTTTTT
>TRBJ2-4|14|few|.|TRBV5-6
CASSSGLAKNIQYF
TGTGCCAGCAGTAGTGGGCTAGCCAAAAACATTCAGTACTTC
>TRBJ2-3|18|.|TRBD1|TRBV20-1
CCARDAAPGTGGSDTQYF
TGCTGTGCTAGAGATGCAGCCCCCGGGACAGGGGGCTCAGATACGCAGTATTTT
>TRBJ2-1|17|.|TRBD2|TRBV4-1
CASSLQGLAGPYNEQFF
TGCGCCAGCAGCCTCCAAGGACTAGCGGGACCCTACAATGAGCAGTTCTTC
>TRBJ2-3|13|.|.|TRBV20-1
CSGAGTSTDTQYF
TGCAGTGGGGCAGGGACTAGCACAGATACGCAGTATTTT
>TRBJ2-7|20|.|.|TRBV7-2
CASSLALGGHLFVTPYEQYF
TGTGCCAGCAGCTTAGCGTTGGGGGGCCATCTCTTCGTGACTCCCTACGAGCAGTACTTC
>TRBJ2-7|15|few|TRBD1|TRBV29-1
CSVSTPGQGSYEQYF
TGCAGCGTCTCGACACCGGGACAGGGGTCATACGAGCAGTACTTC
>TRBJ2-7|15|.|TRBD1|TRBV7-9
CASSLLGQGDYEQYF
TGTGCCAGCAGCTTATTGGGACAGGGGGACTACGAGCAGTACTTC
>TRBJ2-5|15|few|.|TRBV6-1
CASSEALPLYRVDNF
TGTGCCAGCAGTGAAGCGTTACCACTTTACCGGGTCGACAACTTC